This T cell receptor beta chain stems from a study of blood T cell repertoires in COVID-19. Study-wide background: Whether acute or convalescent, the COVID-19 samples came from the United States, Italy and Spain. From T cells, B-cell-depleted T cells, or PBMCs came the material, which was cDNA or gDNA.

Germline CDR1 SGDLS, CDR2 YYNGEE. The CDR3 contains 16 residues. Losses at the gene ends were 4 bases for V and 10 bases for J; bases not matched to a gene: 12. How the authors handled the data: Amplification from reference gene primers served as the basis for estimated nucleated cell counts. This table comes from immunoSEQ multiplex PCR, and its TCRdb copy is limited to in-frame clones, with some not included. V and J calls and clone size are copied from that table; D and trimming were computed from the DNA. Found here are 200,000 to 300,000 clones, just over 85% of them singletons; the top ten hold 1.3% to 1.5%.

The clonotype originates from a man older than 75 with acute or convalescent COVID-19. The sequenced material came from peripheral blood. V usage is TRBV9 and J usage is TRBJ2-1; 12 nucleotides match TRBD2. This CDR3 reads CASSSLAGGPAGEQFF. The CDR3 nucleotides are TGTGCCAGCAGCTCTCTAGCGGGGGGGCCGGCAGGAGAGCAGTTCTTC.